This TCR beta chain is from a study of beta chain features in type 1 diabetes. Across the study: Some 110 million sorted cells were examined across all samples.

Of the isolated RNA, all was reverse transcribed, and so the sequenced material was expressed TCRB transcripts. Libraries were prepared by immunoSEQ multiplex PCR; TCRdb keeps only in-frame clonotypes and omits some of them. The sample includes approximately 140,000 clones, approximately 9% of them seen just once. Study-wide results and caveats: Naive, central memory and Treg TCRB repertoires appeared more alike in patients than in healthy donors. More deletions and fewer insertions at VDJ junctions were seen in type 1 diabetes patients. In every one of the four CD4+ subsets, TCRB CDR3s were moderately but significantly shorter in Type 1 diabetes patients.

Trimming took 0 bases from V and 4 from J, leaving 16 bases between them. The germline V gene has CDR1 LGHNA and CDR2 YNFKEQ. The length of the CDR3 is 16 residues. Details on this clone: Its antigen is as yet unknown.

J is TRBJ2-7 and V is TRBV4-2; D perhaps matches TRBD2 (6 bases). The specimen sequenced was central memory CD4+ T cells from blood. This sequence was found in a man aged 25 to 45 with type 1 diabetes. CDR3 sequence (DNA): TGTGCCAGCAGCCAAGATCTTACTAGCTCGCGGTACGAGCAGTACTTC. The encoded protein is CASSQDLTSSRYEQYF.